This T cell receptor (beta chain) was obtained from a study of cytomegalovirus exposure and HLA in healthy donors. The length of the CDR3 is 15 residues. The germline V and J ends were trimmed by 4 bases and 5 bases, with 12 bases remaining between them. Germline V gives CDR1 KGHSH, CDR2 LQKENI. This table comes from immunoSEQ multiplex PCR, and its TCRdb copy is limited to in-frame clones, with some not included. The sample carries 250,000 to 400,000 clones, around 90% recorded once. This clone has only a few counts. This TCR was sampled from a young man in good health and CMV-seronegative. Sample: PBMCs. The rearrangement joins TRBV18 to TRBJ1-6; tentatively, D is TRBD1 (5 bases). In DNA form, the CDR3 reads TGTGCCAGCTCACATTTAGACAGCCATAATTCACCCCTCCACTTT. As protein: CASSHLDSHNSPLHF.